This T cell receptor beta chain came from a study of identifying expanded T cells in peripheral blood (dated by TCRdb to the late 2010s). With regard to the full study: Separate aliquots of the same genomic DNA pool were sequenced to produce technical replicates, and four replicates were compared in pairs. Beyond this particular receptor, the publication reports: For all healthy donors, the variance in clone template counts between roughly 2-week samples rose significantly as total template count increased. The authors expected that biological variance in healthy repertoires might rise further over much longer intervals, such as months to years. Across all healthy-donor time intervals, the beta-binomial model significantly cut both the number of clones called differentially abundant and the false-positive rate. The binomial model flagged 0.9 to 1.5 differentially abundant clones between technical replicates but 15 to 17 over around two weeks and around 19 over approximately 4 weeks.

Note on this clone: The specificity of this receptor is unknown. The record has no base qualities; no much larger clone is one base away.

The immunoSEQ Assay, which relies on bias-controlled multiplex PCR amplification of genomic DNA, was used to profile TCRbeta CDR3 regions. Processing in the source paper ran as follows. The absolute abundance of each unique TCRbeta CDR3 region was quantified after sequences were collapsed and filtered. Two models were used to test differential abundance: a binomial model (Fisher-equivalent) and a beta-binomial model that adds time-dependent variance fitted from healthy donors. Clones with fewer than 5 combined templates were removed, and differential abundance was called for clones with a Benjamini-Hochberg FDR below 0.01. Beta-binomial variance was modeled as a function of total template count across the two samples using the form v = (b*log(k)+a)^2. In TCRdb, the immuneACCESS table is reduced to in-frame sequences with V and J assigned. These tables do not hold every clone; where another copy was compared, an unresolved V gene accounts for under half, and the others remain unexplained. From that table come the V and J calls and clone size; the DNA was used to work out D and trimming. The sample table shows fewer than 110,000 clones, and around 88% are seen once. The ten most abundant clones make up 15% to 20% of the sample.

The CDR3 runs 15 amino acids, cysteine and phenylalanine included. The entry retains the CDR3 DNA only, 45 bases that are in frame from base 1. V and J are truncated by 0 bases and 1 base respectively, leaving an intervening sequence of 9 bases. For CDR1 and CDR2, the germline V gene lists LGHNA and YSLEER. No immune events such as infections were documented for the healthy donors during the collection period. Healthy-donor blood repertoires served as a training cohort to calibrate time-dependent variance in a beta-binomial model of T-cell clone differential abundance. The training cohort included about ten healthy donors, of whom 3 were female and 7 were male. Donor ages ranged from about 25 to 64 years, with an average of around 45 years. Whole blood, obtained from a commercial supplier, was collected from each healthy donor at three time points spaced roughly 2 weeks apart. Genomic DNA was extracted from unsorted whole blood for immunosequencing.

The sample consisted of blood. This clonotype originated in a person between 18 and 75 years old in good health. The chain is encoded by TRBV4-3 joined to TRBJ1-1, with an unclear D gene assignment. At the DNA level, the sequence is TGCGCCAGCAGCCAAGAACAGTTCTCGAACACTGAAGCTTTCTTT. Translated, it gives CASSQEQFSNTEAFF.